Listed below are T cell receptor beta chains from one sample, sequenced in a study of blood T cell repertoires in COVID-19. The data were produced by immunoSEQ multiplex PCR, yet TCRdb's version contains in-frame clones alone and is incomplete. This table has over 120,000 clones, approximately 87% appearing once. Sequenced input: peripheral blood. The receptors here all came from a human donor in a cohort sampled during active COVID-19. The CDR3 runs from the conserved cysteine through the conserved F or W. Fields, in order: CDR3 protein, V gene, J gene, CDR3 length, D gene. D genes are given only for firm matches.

cdr3_aa: CASKKETSTDTQYF; v_call: TRBV7-8; j_call: TRBJ2-3; cdr3_length: 14; d_call: .
cdr3_aa: CSASRLAGRGEQFF; v_call: TRBV20-1; j_call: TRBJ2-1; cdr3_length: 14; d_call: TRBD2
cdr3_aa: CASSNLPWTEAAPLHF; v_call: TRBV19; j_call: TRBJ1-6; cdr3_length: 16; d_call: .
cdr3_aa: CATSDPTTGPETQYF; v_call: TRBV24-1; j_call: TRBJ2-5; cdr3_length: 15; d_call: TRBD1
cdr3_aa: CASSRPSTDTQYF; v_call: TRBV23-1; j_call: TRBJ2-3; cdr3_length: 13; d_call: .
cdr3_aa: CASSKGLPDYNEQFF; v_call: TRBV7-3; j_call: TRBJ2-1; cdr3_length: 15; d_call: .
cdr3_aa: CASSLGRGTGDQKLFF; v_call: TRBV5-1; j_call: TRBJ1-4; cdr3_length: 16; d_call: TRBD1
cdr3_aa: CASSTDSIYGYTF; v_call: TRBV6-6; j_call: TRBJ1-2; cdr3_length: 13; d_call: .
cdr3_aa: CASSLDRAAGELFF; v_call: TRBV7-3; j_call: TRBJ2-2; cdr3_length: 14; d_call: TRBD1
cdr3_aa: CASSSQGRGAGELFF; v_call: TRBV9; j_call: TRBJ2-2; cdr3_length: 15; d_call: .
cdr3_aa: CASSLGPTGEPLAKNIQYF; v_call: TRBV5-6; j_call: TRBJ2-4; cdr3_length: 19; d_call: .
cdr3_aa: CSVEGGRGGTDTQYF; v_call: TRBV29-1; j_call: TRBJ2-3; cdr3_length: 15; d_call: TRBD2
cdr3_aa: CASSGEVNTEAFF; v_call: TRBV18; j_call: TRBJ1-1; cdr3_length: 13; d_call: .
cdr3_aa: CASSYSGGSGAEAFF; v_call: TRBV7-2; j_call: TRBJ1-1; cdr3_length: 15; d_call: TRBD1
cdr3_aa: CASSSGGTGASYEQYF; v_call: TRBV7-2; j_call: TRBJ2-7; cdr3_length: 16; d_call: TRBD1
cdr3_aa: CASSRDRDPDTQYF; v_call: TRBV6-2/TRBV6-3; j_call: TRBJ2-3; cdr3_length: 14; d_call: TRBD1
cdr3_aa: CASSLEPSLEGCGKEQFF; v_call: TRBV13; j_call: .; cdr3_length: 18; d_call: .
cdr3_aa: CASSVTGGETQYF; v_call: TRBV5-6; j_call: TRBJ2-5; cdr3_length: 13; d_call: TRBD1
cdr3_aa: CASTRGLYGYTF; v_call: TRBV12-3/TRBV12-4; j_call: TRBJ1-2; cdr3_length: 12; d_call: TRBD1
cdr3_aa: CASSPRSRTGELFF; v_call: TRBV3-1/TRBV3-2; j_call: TRBJ2-2; cdr3_length: 14; d_call: .